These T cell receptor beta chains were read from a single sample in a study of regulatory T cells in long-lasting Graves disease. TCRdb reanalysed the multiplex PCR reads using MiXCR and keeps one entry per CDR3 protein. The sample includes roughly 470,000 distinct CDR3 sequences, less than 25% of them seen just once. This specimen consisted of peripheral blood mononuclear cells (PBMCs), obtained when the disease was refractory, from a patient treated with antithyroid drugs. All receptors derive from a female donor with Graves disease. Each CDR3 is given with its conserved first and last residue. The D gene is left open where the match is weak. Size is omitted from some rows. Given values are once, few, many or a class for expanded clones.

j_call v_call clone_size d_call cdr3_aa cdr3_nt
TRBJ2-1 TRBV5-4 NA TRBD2 CASSRAGGPYNEQFF TGTGCCAGCAGCCGAGCGGGGGGGCCCTACAATGAGCAGTTCTTC
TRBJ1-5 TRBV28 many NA CASLRDSNQPQHF TGTGCCAGTCTCAGGGATAGCAATCAGCCCCAGCATTTT
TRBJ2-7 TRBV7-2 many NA CASSLEAVREQYF TGTGCCAGCAGCTTAGAAGCGGTCCGAGAGCAGTACTTC
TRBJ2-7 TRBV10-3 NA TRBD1 CAISDGTGMLYEQYF TGTGCCATCAGTGACGGGACAGGGATGCTCTACGAGCAGTACTTC
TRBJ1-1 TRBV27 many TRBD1 CASREKAGGIEAFF TGTGCCAGCAGGGAAAAGGCAGGGGGCATTGAGGCTTTCTTT
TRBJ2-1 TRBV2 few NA CASIRAGINEQFF TGTGCCAGCATCCGGGCTGGTATTAATGAGCAGTTCTTC
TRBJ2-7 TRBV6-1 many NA CATGTAYKYEQYF TGTGCCACCGGGACCGCCTATAAATACGAGCAGTACTTC
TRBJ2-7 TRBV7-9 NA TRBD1 CASSLEGQASSYERYF TGTGCCAGCAGCTTGGAGGGACAGGCGAGCTCCTACGAGCGGTACTTC
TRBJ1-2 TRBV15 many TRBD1 CATSRDGFGTGSVYGYTF TGTGCCACCAGCAGAGATGGATTCGGGACAGGGAGTGTTTATGGCTACACCTTC
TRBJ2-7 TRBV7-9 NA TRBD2 CASSHIAGPTPYEQYF TGTGCCAGCAGCCACATAGCGGGTCCAACCCCCTACGAGCAGTACTTC
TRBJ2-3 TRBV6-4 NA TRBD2 CASSVLAGSTDTQYF TGTGCCAGCAGTGTACTAGCGGGAAGCACAGATACGCAGTATTTT
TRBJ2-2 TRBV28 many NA CASSSRVNTGELFF TGTGCCAGCAGTTCAAGAGTGAACACCGGGGAGCTGTTTTTT
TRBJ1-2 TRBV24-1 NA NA CATSDLASGYTF TGTGCCACCAGTGATTTGGCCTCGGGCTACACCTTC
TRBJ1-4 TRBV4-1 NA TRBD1 CASSQGQNEKLFF TGCGCCAGCAGCCAGGGACAGAATGAAAAACTGTTTTTT
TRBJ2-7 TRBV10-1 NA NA CASSSSIGTQQYF TGCGCCAGCAGTAGTTCGATAGGAACGCAGCAGTACTTC
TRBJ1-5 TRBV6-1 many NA CASSQDSYSNQPQHF TGTGCCAGCAGCCAAGACAGTTATAGCAATCAGCCCCAGCATTTT
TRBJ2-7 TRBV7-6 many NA CASSRTRNYEQYF TGTGCCAGCAGCCGGACACGGAACTACGAGCAGTACTTC
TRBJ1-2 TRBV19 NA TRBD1 CASSETRQGRYGYTF TGTGCCAGCTCAGAGACTCGACAGGGAAGGTATGGCTACACCTTC
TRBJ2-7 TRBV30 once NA CAWSVFHPTYEQYF TGTGCCTGGAGTGTATTTCACCCCACCTACGAGCAGTACTTC
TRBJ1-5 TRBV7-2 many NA CASSLDRDGNQPQHF TGTGCCAGCAGCTTAGACAGGGATGGCAATCAGCCCCAGCATTTT
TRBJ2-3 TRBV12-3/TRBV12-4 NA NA CASRPSQVRDTQYF TGTGCCAGCAGACCCAGCCAAGTGAGAGATACGCAGTATTTT
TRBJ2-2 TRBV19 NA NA CASSIAQGITTGELFF TGTGCCAGTAGTATAGCACAGGGAATAACCACCGGGGAGCTGTTTTTT
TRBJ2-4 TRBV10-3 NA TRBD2 CAISEEREGNIQYF TGTGCCATCAGTGAAGAGCGGGAGGGAAACATTCAGTACTTC
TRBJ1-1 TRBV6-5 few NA CASSDSGQHEAFF TGTGCCAGCAGTGACTCGGGACAACATGAAGCTTTCTTT
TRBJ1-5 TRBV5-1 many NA CASSLVPTQPQHF TGCGCCAGCAGCTTGGTACCTACTCAGCCCCAGCATTTT
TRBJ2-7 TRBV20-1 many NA CSARDFNEQYF TGCAGTGCCCGGGACTTCAACGAGCAGTACTTC
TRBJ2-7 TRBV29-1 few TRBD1 CSVSPGTGAREQYF TGCAGCGTTTCTCCCGGGACAGGGGCGCGCGAGCAGTACTTC
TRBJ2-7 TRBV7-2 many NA CASSLERGAVDEQYF TGTGCCAGCAGCTTAGAGAGGGGGGCGGTTGACGAGCAGTACTTC
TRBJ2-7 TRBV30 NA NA CALRRIAGPGPYEQYF TGTGCCCTTCGAAGAATAGCCGGACCGGGGCCCTACGAGCAGTACTTC
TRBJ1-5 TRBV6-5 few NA CASSYTVNNQPQHF TGTGCCAGCAGTTATACAGTAAACAATCAGCCCCAGCATTTT
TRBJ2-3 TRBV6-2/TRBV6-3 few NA CASSYPTLTVGAGVTDTQYF TGTGCCAGCAGTTATCCCACTTTGACAGTGGGGGCAGGAGTCACAGATACGCAGTATTTT
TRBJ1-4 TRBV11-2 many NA CASSLQGSTNEKLFF TGTGCCAGCAGCTTACAGGGGTCCACTAATGAAAAACTGTTTTTT
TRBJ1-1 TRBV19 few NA CASTLGNTEAFF TGTGCCAGTACTCTAGGGAACACTGAAGCTTTCTTT
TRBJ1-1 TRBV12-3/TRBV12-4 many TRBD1 CASTRQGALGTEAFF TGTGCCAGCACTCGACAGGGGGCGTTGGGCACTGAAGCTTTCTTT
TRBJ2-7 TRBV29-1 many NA CSVGTPVYEQYF TGCAGCGTTGGGACCCCGGTCTACGAGCAGTACTTC
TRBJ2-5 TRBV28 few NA CASSYSGGRSETQYF TGTGCCAGCAGCTATTCGGGTGGTCGGTCGGAGACCCAGTACTTC
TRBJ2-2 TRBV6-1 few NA CASSESHPGELFF TGTGCCAGCAGTGAATCCCACCCCGGGGAGCTGTTTTTT
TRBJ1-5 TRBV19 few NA CASSQIQQNQPQHF TGTGCCAGTAGCCAAATACAGCAGAATCAGCCCCAGCATTTT
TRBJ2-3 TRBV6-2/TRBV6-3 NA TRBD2 CASSYSIAGAVTDTQYF TGTGCCAGCAGTTACTCGATAGCGGGAGCGGTCACAGATACGCAGTATTTT
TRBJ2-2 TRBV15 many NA CATSRSVPGELFF TGTGCCACCAGCCGTAGCGTTCCCGGGGAGCTGTTTTTT
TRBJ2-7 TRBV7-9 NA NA CASSPPGAAYEQYF TGTGCCAGCAGCCCCCCAGGGGCGGCCTACGAGCAGTACTTC
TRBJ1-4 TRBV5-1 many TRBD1 CASSTGTGSEKLFF TGCGCCAGCAGCACCGGGACAGGGTCTGAAAAACTGTTTTTT
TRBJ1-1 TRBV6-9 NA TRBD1 CASSYSATGSTEAFF TGTGCCAGCAGTTACTCCGCGACAGGGAGCACTGAAGCTTTCTTT
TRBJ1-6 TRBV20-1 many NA CSAIGLLNSPLHF TGCAGTGCCATCGGACTTTTGAATTCACCCCTCCACTTT
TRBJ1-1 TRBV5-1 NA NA CASSPAVGADTEAFF TGCGCCAGCAGCCCAGCGGTGGGGGCGGACACTGAAGCTTTCTTT
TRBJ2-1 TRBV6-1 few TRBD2 CASSGGLAVYNEQFF TGTGCCAGCAGTGGGGGACTAGCGGTCTACAATGAGCAGTTCTTC